This TCR beta chain was profiled in a study of CXCR3-negative and CXCR3-positive naive CD8 T cells. Through 5' RACE with UMI labels, the TRB cDNA libraries were prepared. For each CDR3 protein, TCRdb gives one entry from its re-call of the 5' RACE reads, without DNA. Here the sample table reports roughly 41,000 distinct CDR3 sequences. CDR3 size: 17 residues. The germline CDR1 and CDR2 sequences are SGHTA and FQGTGA. This receptor was identified in a human donor in good health. Some clones in this sample may be carry-over from other donors' samples. Input material: memory CD8+ T cells from blood. The gene calls are TRBV7-3 and TRBJ2-2; TCRdb picks TRBD1, but there is no DNA to check that call. CDR3 sequence: CASSPGVGQMLTGELFF.